Included here is one TCR beta chain sequence, with context. This PCR relied on a set of 60 Vbeta primers and 13 Jbeta primers. Assay: immunoSEQ multiplex PCR; the TCRdb copy retains only in-frame clones and omits some. The sample has some 200,000 clones, about 76% seen once. The data derive from a study of cytomegalovirus exposure and HLA in healthy donors. Germline V gives CDR1 SGHTA, CDR2 FQGTGA. V shed 5 bases, J shed 6 bases, and the junction held 12 bases outside the gene matches. This CDR3 region has 15 residues. This chain connects TRBV7-3 to TRBJ2-7, with 8 bases fitting TRBD1. The sample was PBMCs. The clonotype was recovered from a male donor in good health and CMV-seropositive. For the CDR3, the DNA is TGTGCCAGCAGCCCACAGTTACAGGGGGTCGGCGAGCAGTACTTC. It encodes CASSPQLQGVGEQYF. The full variable domain, its missing parts supplied by reference TRBV7-3 and TRBJ2-7, is GAGVSQTPSNKVTEKGKYVELRCDPISGHTALYWYRQSLGQGPEFLIYFQGTGAADDSGLPNDRFFAVRPEGSVSTLKIQRTERGDSAVYLCASSPQLQGVGEQYFGPGTRLTVT.